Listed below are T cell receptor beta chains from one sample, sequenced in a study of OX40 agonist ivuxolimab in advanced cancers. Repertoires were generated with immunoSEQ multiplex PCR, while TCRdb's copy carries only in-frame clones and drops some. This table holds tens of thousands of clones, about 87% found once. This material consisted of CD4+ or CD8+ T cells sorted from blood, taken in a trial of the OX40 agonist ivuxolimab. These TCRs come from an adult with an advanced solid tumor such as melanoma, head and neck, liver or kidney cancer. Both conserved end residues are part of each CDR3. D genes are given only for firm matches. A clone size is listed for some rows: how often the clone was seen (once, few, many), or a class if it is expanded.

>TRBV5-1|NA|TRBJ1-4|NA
TGCGCCAGCAGCCGGGAGGGGCCCGCAACTAATGAAAAACTGTTTTTT
CASSREGPATNEKLFF
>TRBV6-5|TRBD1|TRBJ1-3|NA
TGTGCCAGCACCATTGGACAGGGGGGAAACACCATATATTTT
CASTIGQGGNTIYF
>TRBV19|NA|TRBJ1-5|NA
TGTGCCAGTAGTTCGATGGGATATAGCAATCAGCCCCAGCATTTT
CASSSMGYSNQPQHF
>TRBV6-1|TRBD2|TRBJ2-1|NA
TGTGCCAGCAGTGTGCTAGCGGGAGGACCCTACAATGAGCAGTTCTTC
CASSVLAGGPYNEQFF
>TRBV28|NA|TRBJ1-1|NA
TGTGCCAGCAAAGGGTCGGGGGGGGCCGGCATTGAAGCTTTCTTT
CASKGSGGAGIEAFF
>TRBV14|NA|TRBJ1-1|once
TGTGCCAGCAGCACCTCTACAGTATTGTACACTGAAGCTTTCTTT
CASSTSTVLYTEAFF
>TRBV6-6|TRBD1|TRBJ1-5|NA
TGTGCCAGCAACAGACAGGGGGATAGCAATCAGCCCCAGCATTTT
CASNRQGDSNQPQHF
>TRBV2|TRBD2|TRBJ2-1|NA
TGTGCCAGCAGTCGAAGTTACTCGACTAGCGGGATAACGAATGAGCAGTTCTTC
CASSRSYSTSGITNEQFF
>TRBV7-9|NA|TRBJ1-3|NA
TGTGCCAGCAGCTCCACCGGGACATGGGGAAACACCATATATTTT
CASSSTGTWGNTIYF
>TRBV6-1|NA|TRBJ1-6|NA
TGTGCCAGCAGTGAAGCGTCGGCAGGTTTCGATTCACCCCTCCACTTT
CASSEASAGFDSPLHF
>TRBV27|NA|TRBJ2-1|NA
TGTGCCAGCAGTTCTTTTCGGTTGAAAGCAAGGGACAATGAGCAGTTCTTC
CASSSFRLKARDNEQFF
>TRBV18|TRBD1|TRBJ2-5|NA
TGTGCCAGCTCACGGGACAGGGGCCAGACCCAGTACTTC
CASSRDRGQTQYF
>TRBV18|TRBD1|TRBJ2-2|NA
TGTGCCAGCTCACCCTACCCGGGACAGGGGAAGGCCGGGGAGCTGTTTTTT
CASSPYPGQGKAGELFF
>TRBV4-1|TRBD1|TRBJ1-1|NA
TGCGCCAGCAGCCAGCCCGGGACAGGGGGGAGCACTGAAGCTTTCTTT
CASSQPGTGGSTEAFF
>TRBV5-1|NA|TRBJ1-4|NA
TGCGCCAGCAGCTTGAGTTTGGGCCAGGGTGCAACTAATGAAAAACTGTTTTTT
CASSLSLGQGATNEKLFF
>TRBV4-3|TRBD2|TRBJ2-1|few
TGCGCCAGCAGCCCCATGGTAGCGGGGGGCTACAATGAGCAGTTCTTC
CASSPMVAGGYNEQFF
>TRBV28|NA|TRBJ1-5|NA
TGTGCCAGCAGTTCCCACAAGGGTGGCAATCAGCCCCAGCATTTT
CASSSHKGGNQPQHF
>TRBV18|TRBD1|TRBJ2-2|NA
TGTGCCAGCTCACTTGTCCCGGGACAGGGGATCACCGGGGAGCTGTTTTTT
CASSLVPGQGITGELFF
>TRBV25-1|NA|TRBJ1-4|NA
TGTGCCAGCAGTGAGGGCAGTTTGGATGAAAAACTGTTTTTT
CASSEGSLDEKLFF
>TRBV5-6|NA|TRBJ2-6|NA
TGTGCCAGCAGCCCCGAGGGCGGGGTTTCAGGTGCTGGGGCCAACGTCCTGACTTTC
CASSPEGGVSGAGANVLTF
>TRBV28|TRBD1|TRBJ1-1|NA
TGTGCCAGCAGTAACAGGGGGGTTGAAGCTTTCTTT
CASSNRGVEAFF
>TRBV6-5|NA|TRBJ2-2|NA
TGTGCCAGCAGTGAAGTTGTCCCCGACAAGCTGTTTTTT
CASSEVVPDKLFF
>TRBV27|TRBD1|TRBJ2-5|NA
TGTGCCAGCAGTCACGGGACAGGGAGGGTGGAGACCCAGTACTTC
CASSHGTGRVETQYF
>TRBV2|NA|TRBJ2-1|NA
TGTGCCAGCATAATATACAATGAGCAGTTCTTC
CASIIYNEQFF
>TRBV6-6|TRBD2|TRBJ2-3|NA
TGTGCCAGCAGTGCCCCCGGACTAGCGGGCACAGATACGCAGTATTTT
CASSAPGLAGTDTQYF
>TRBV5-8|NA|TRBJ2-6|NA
TGTGCCAGCAGCTTGGAAACCACTAGGACTTCTGGGGCCAACGTCCTGACTTTC
CASSLETTRTSGANVLTF
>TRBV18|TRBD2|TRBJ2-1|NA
TGTGCCAGCTCACGTAGCGGGGGTGCTTACAATGAGCAGTTCTTC
CASSRSGGAYNEQFF
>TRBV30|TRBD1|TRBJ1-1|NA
TGTGCCTGGAGTAAGGGGACAGCTTACACTGAAGCTTTCTTT
CAWSKGTAYTEAFF
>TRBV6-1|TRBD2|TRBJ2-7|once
TGTGCCAGCAGTCGGACTAGCGGGGGCTACGAGCAGTACTTC
CASSRTSGGYEQYF
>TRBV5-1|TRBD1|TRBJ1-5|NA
TGCGCCAGCAGTTTACAGGGGGCTAACGGCAATCAGCCCCAGCATTTT
CASSLQGANGNQPQHF
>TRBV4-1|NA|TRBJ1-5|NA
TGCGCCAGCAGCCAAGAAGAGGGAGCTCTGGGGTATCAGCCCCAGCATTTT
CASSQEEGALGYQPQHF
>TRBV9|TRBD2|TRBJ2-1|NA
TGTGCCAGCAGCGTAGTAGGTGGGGGGGTAAATGAGCAGTTCTTC
CASSVVGGGVNEQFF
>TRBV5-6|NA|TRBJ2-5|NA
TGTGCCAGCAGCTTGGCCCGAACAGGGACCATCCAAGAGACCCAGTACTTC
CASSLARTGTIQETQYF
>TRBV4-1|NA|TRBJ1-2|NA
TGCGCCAGCAGCCAAGGGGCAGGTAGGGGTGGCTACACCTTC
CASSQGAGRGGYTF
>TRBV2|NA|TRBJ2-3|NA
TGTGCCAGCAGTCGGCAGGGGATCACAGATACGCAGTATTTT
CASSRQGITDTQYF
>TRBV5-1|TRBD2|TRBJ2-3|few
TGCGCCAGCAGCTTGGGGTCGGCGGGAGCGGGAGATACGCAGTATTTT
CASSLGSAGAGDTQYF
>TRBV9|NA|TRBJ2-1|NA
TGTGCCAGCAGCGTAGCGTCGGACAGCTCCTACAATGAGCAGTTCTTC
CASSVASDSSYNEQFF
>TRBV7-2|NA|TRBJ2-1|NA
TGTGCCAGCAGCTTTAGGCCTAGTGGGTTCAATGAGCAGTTCTTC
CASSFRPSGFNEQFF
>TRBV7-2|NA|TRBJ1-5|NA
TGTGCCAGCAGCTTATCCGGCGGGACTCAGCCCCAGCATTTT
CASSLSGGTQPQHF
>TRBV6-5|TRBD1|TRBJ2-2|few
TGTGCCAGCAGTTCCCAGACAGGGAAGTCCGGGGAGCTGTTTTTT
CASSSQTGKSGELFF
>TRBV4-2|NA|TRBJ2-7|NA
TGTGCCAGCAGCCAAGATAACGGTCGCTCCTACGAGCAGTACTTC
CASSQDNGRSYEQYF
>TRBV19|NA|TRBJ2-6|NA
TGTGCCAGTAGCCCACCCGGGGTAGCTTCAGGGGCCAACGTCCTGACTTTC
CASSPPGVASGANVLTF
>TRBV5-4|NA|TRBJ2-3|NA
TGTGCCAGCAGCCTGGGGGGACAGACCACAGATACGCAGTATTTT
CASSLGGQTTDTQYF
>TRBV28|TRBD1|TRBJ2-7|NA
TGTGCCAGCAGTTGGAGAGGGACAGAGTCCGAGAGCGGCTCCTACGAGCAGTACTTC
CASSWRGTESESGSYEQYF
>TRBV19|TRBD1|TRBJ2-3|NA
TGTGCCAGTAGTTCTAGGACAGGGGGAGCAGATACGCAGTATTTT
CASSSRTGGADTQYF